Listed below are T cell receptor beta chains from one sample, sequenced in a study of blood T cells in healthy people across ages. TCRdb fed the 5' RACE reads into MiXCR, producing one record per CDR3 protein. This sample has around 790,000 distinct CDR3 sequences; 40% to 50% occur once, and the top ten carry around 21%. The source material was blood. The receptors were sampled from a man in his sixties in good health. Both conserved end residues are part of each CDR3. Fields, in order: clone size, V gene, D gene, J gene, CDR3 DNA, CDR3 protein. A D gene is named only where the DNA matches it firmly. The size of a clone is reported for some rows only, either as once, few or many, or as a class for expanded clones.

clone_size: -
v_call: TRBV20-1
d_call: -
j_call: TRBJ1-2
cdr3_nt: TGCAGTGCTGGAAGAAGGGGCGAGGGGTATGGCTACACCTTC
cdr3_aa: CSAGRRGEGYGYTF

clone_size: -
v_call: TRBV7-2
d_call: -
j_call: TRBJ2-5
cdr3_nt: TGTGCCAGCACCTACCACCGGACAGACCAAGAGACCCAGTACTTC
cdr3_aa: CASTYHRTDQETQYF

clone_size: few
v_call: TRBV11-2
d_call: TRBD2
j_call: TRBJ2-3
cdr3_nt: TGTGCCAGCAGCGGCCACAGTAGGGGACTAGCGGGGAGTGATACGCAGTATTTT
cdr3_aa: CASSGHSRGLAGSDTQYF

clone_size: -
v_call: TRBV20-1
d_call: -
j_call: TRBJ1-2
cdr3_nt: TGCAGTGCTAGAGACCTCCTCCAGACAGCTAACTATGGCTACACCTTC
cdr3_aa: CSARDLLQTANYGYTF

clone_size: -
v_call: TRBV10-2
d_call: TRBD1
j_call: TRBJ1-2
cdr3_nt: TGCGCCAGCAGTGAGATTTTGACAGGGGAGTATAACTCTGGCTACACCTTC
cdr3_aa: CASSEILTGEYNSGYTF

clone_size: few
v_call: TRBV4-1
d_call: -
j_call: TRBJ1-2
cdr3_nt: TGCGCCAGCAGCCAAGATCCGGGGCAGGGGTATGGCTACACCTTC
cdr3_aa: CASSQDPGQGYGYTF

clone_size: -
v_call: TRBV11-1
d_call: -
j_call: TRBJ2-5
cdr3_nt: TGTGCCAGCAGCTTAGTAAACCAAGAGACCCAGTACTTC
cdr3_aa: CASSLVNQETQYF

clone_size: few
v_call: TRBV20-1
d_call: TRBD1
j_call: TRBJ1-4
cdr3_nt: TGCAGTGCTAAAGTAGGGGGCTCGGCTAATGAAAAACTGTTTTTT
cdr3_aa: CSAKVGGSANEKLFF

clone_size: -
v_call: TRBV6-2/TRBV6-3
d_call: -
j_call: TRBJ2-5
cdr3_nt: TGTGCCAGCAGAACCCTAGGACAGCACACACAAGAGACCCAGTACTTC
cdr3_aa: CASRTLGQHTQETQYF

clone_size: few
v_call: TRBV13
d_call: -
j_call: TRBJ2-2
cdr3_nt: TGTGCCAGCAGCTTAGAGGGCACCGGGGAGCTGTTTTTT
cdr3_aa: CASSLEGTGELFF

clone_size: few
v_call: TRBV9
d_call: -
j_call: TRBJ2-5
cdr3_nt: TGTGCCAGCAGCGTAGCTACGGGACACCAAGAGACCCAGTACTTC
cdr3_aa: CASSVATGHQETQYF

clone_size: few
v_call: TRBV5-5
d_call: TRBD1
j_call: TRBJ2-7
cdr3_nt: TGTGCCAGCAGCTCGGGACAGGGAGAGCAGTACTTC
cdr3_aa: CASSSGQGEQYF

clone_size: few
v_call: TRBV5-1
d_call: -
j_call: TRBJ2-7
cdr3_nt: TGCGCCAGCAGCTTGGATGGGGTTAAAGGCGAGCAGTACTTC
cdr3_aa: CASSLDGVKGEQYF

clone_size: few
v_call: TRBV3-1
d_call: TRBD2
j_call: TRBJ2-1
cdr3_nt: TGTGCCAGCAGCCAGCCTATAGCGGGCCCGAGCTCCTACAATGAGCAGTTCTTC
cdr3_aa: CASSQPIAGPSSYNEQFF

clone_size: few
v_call: TRBV18
d_call: -
j_call: TRBJ1-2
cdr3_nt: TGTGCCAGCTCACCAGGCGCAGTCTATGGCTACACCTTC
cdr3_aa: CASSPGAVYGYTF

clone_size: -
v_call: TRBV7-9
d_call: TRBD1
j_call: TRBJ2-1
cdr3_nt: TGTGCCAGCAGCTTCGGGACAGGGGTAGGTGAGCAGTTCTTC
cdr3_aa: CASSFGTGVGEQFF

clone_size: -
v_call: TRBV25-1
d_call: -
j_call: TRBJ1-2
cdr3_nt: TGTGCCAGCAGTGAATCAGGTAGAAGTGGCTACACCTTC
cdr3_aa: CASSESGRSGYTF

clone_size: few
v_call: TRBV20-1
d_call: TRBD1
j_call: TRBJ1-2
cdr3_nt: TGCAGTGCTAGGGGGACAGGGAATAACTATGGCTACACCTTC
cdr3_aa: CSARGTGNNYGYTF

clone_size: -
v_call: TRBV9
d_call: TRBD2
j_call: TRBJ2-3
cdr3_nt: TGTGCCAGCAGCGTATCTAGCGGGGTGCAGTATACGCAGTATTTT
cdr3_aa: CASSVSSGVQYTQYF

clone_size: few
v_call: TRBV27
d_call: -
j_call: TRBJ2-4
cdr3_nt: TGTGCCAGCAGTTTATCTCCACTGGCCAAAAACATTCAGTACTTC
cdr3_aa: CASSLSPLAKNIQYF

clone_size: few
v_call: TRBV9
d_call: TRBD1
j_call: TRBJ1-1
cdr3_nt: TGTGCCAGCAGCCCCCGACAGGGAGGTAAGAACACTGAAGCTTTCTTT
cdr3_aa: CASSPRQGGKNTEAFF

clone_size: -
v_call: TRBV6-1
d_call: TRBD1
j_call: TRBJ2-7
cdr3_nt: TGTGCCAGCACTAGGACAGGGACCGACGAGCAGTACTTC
cdr3_aa: CASTRTGTDEQYF

clone_size: few
v_call: TRBV6-1
d_call: -
j_call: TRBJ2-7
cdr3_nt: TGTGCCAGCAGTTCGAATGGACCTTCCTACGAGCAGTACTTC
cdr3_aa: CASSSNGPSYEQYF

clone_size: -
v_call: TRBV20-1
d_call: -
j_call: TRBJ1-5
cdr3_nt: TGCAGTGCTAGAGGAGGGAAGCCCCAGCATTTT
cdr3_aa: CSARGGKPQHF

clone_size: -
v_call: TRBV7-9
d_call: -
j_call: TRBJ2-3
cdr3_nt: TGTGCCAGCAGCTTAGGGGCCGGCCCAGCCACAGATACGCAGTATTTT
cdr3_aa: CASSLGAGPATDTQYF

clone_size: -
v_call: TRBV27
d_call: TRBD1
j_call: TRBJ2-6
cdr3_nt: TGTGCCAGCAGTTCGCCACCCGGGACAGGGCCTGGGGCCAACGTCCTGACTTTC
cdr3_aa: CASSSPPGTGPGANVLTF

clone_size: -
v_call: TRBV12-3/TRBV12-4
d_call: -
j_call: TRBJ1-1
cdr3_nt: TGTGCCACCGGGGAGGGGGAAACTGGAGCTTTCTTT
cdr3_aa: CATGEGETGAFF

clone_size: few
v_call: TRBV10-3
d_call: TRBD2
j_call: TRBJ2-4
cdr3_nt: TGTGCCATCAGTGACGCGGGGGAAAACATTCAGTACTTC
cdr3_aa: CAISDAGENIQYF

clone_size: -
v_call: TRBV30
d_call: -
j_call: TRBJ1-2
cdr3_nt: TGTGCCTGGAGTCCTGGGGGGCGAGGTTATAACTATGGCTACACCTTC
cdr3_aa: CAWSPGGRGYNYGYTF

clone_size: -
v_call: TRBV20-1
d_call: -
j_call: TRBJ1-1
cdr3_nt: TGCAGTGGACGGGGAGGGGACGAGTGGACTGAAGCTTTCTTT
cdr3_aa: CSGRGGDEWTEAFF

clone_size: -
v_call: TRBV7-3
d_call: TRBD1
j_call: TRBJ2-7
cdr3_nt: TGTGCCAGCAGCACAATACAGGGGAACGAGCAGTACTTC
cdr3_aa: CASSTIQGNEQYF

clone_size: -
v_call: TRBV4-1
d_call: -
j_call: TRBJ1-2
cdr3_nt: TGCGCCAGCAGCCAAGATGAGGTAAACTATGGCTACACCTTC
cdr3_aa: CASSQDEVNYGYTF

clone_size: once
v_call: TRBV9
d_call: -
j_call: TRBJ1-1
cdr3_nt: TGTGCCAGCAGCCCCAGCGGCATGAACACTGAAACTTTCTTT
cdr3_aa: CASSPSGMNTETFF

clone_size: many
v_call: TRBV4-3
d_call: TRBD2
j_call: TRBJ2-1
cdr3_nt: TGCGCCAGCAGCCAACAACGACTAGCGGGGGGCCATGAGCAGTTCTTC
cdr3_aa: CASSQQRLAGGHEQFF

clone_size: few
v_call: TRBV20-1
d_call: TRBD1
j_call: TRBJ1-4
cdr3_nt: TGCAGTGCTAGACCGAGGACAGGGAGGGATGATGAAAAACTGTTTTTT
cdr3_aa: CSARPRTGRDDEKLFF

clone_size: -
v_call: TRBV21-1
d_call: -
j_call: TRBJ2-1
cdr3_nt: TGTGCCAGCAGCAAAGTAGGGACAGCATATGAGCAGTTCTTC
cdr3_aa: CASSKVGTAYEQFF

clone_size: many
v_call: TRBV29-1
d_call: -
j_call: TRBJ2-2
cdr3_nt: TGCAGCGTTGGGAGACGTGACACCGGGGAGCTGTTTTTT
cdr3_aa: CSVGRRDTGELFF

clone_size: -
v_call: TRBV30
d_call: TRBD2
j_call: TRBJ2-7
cdr3_nt: TGTGCCTGGAGCTCAACTAGCGGGATCTACGAGCAGTACTTC
cdr3_aa: CAWSSTSGIYEQYF

clone_size: -
v_call: TRBV9
d_call: -
j_call: TRBJ1-5
cdr3_nt: TGTGCCAGCAGCAAAGGAGGGGGAGGCCATCAGCCCCAGCATTTT
cdr3_aa: CASSKGGGGHQPQHF

clone_size: few
v_call: TRBV9
d_call: -
j_call: TRBJ2-1
cdr3_nt: TGTGCCAGCAGCGAGGCCCTACTAAACACCAATGAGCAGTTCTTC
cdr3_aa: CASSEALLNTNEQFF

clone_size: -
v_call: TRBV3-1
d_call: -
j_call: TRBJ1-1
cdr3_nt: TGTGCCAGCAGCTTCACACCTGCCACCGGTCGTAACACTGAAGCTTTCTTT
cdr3_aa: CASSFTPATGRNTEAFF

clone_size: -
v_call: TRBV7-8
d_call: -
j_call: TRBJ1-2
cdr3_nt: TGTGCCAGCAGCTTAGGAGGCCGAGCTAACTATGGCTACACCTTC
cdr3_aa: CASSLGGRANYGYTF

clone_size: -
v_call: TRBV7-2
d_call: -
j_call: TRBJ2-2
cdr3_nt: TGTGCCAGCAGCTTTCGGGGAGGAGGTAACACCGGGGAGCTGTTTTTT
cdr3_aa: CASSFRGGGNTGELFF

clone_size: few
v_call: TRBV9
d_call: -
j_call: TRBJ2-7
cdr3_nt: TGTGCCAGCAGCGTAGCTACGGGGATGCGTGGGGACGAGCAGTACTTC
cdr3_aa: CASSVATGMRGDEQYF

clone_size: few
v_call: TRBV18
d_call: -
j_call: TRBJ2-3
cdr3_nt: TGTGCCAGCTCACCACCGGCAGGGAGCAACACAGATACGCAGTATTTT
cdr3_aa: CASSPPAGSNTDTQYF

clone_size: few
v_call: TRBV18
d_call: -
j_call: TRBJ2-7
cdr3_nt: TGTGCCAGCTCACCGTCAGGAGAATACGAGCAGTACTTC
cdr3_aa: CASSPSGEYEQYF

clone_size: -
v_call: TRBV7-9
d_call: -
j_call: TRBJ2-7
cdr3_nt: TGTGCCAGCAGCTTGGCGGGCTCCCACTACGAGCAGTACTTC
cdr3_aa: CASSLAGSHYEQYF

clone_size: many
v_call: TRBV29-1
d_call: -
j_call: TRBJ2-5
cdr3_nt: TGCAGCGTTACAGGTGGAACGGAGACCCAGTACTTC
cdr3_aa: CSVTGGTETQYF

clone_size: -
v_call: TRBV20-1
d_call: -
j_call: TRBJ1-1
cdr3_nt: TGCAGTGCTAGGTCCAGTTTCGGTGAAGCTTTCTTT
cdr3_aa: CSARSSFGEAFF

clone_size: few
v_call: TRBV20-1
d_call: -
j_call: TRBJ2-3
cdr3_nt: TGCAGTGCTAGGGGGGGCCACACAGATACGCAGTATTTT
cdr3_aa: CSARGGHTDTQYF

clone_size: -
v_call: TRBV12-5
d_call: TRBD2
j_call: TRBJ2-7
cdr3_nt: TGTGCTAGTGGTCCGCGGGGGACTAGCGGGGCTTACGAGCAGTACTTC
cdr3_aa: CASGPRGTSGAYEQYF

clone_size: -
v_call: TRBV4-3
d_call: -
j_call: TRBJ2-1
cdr3_nt: TGCGCCAGCAGCCAAGAAATGGGGGGACACAATGAGCAGTTCTTC
cdr3_aa: CASSQEMGGHNEQFF

clone_size: many
v_call: TRBV20-1
d_call: -
j_call: TRBJ1-1
cdr3_nt: TGCAGTGCTAGCAGCCCCCCTTTTCCTGAAGCTTTCTTT
cdr3_aa: CSASSPPFPEAFF

clone_size: -
v_call: TRBV6-1
d_call: -
j_call: TRBJ2-3
cdr3_nt: TGTGCCAGCAATTGGGTACTCGCAGATACGCAGTATTTT
cdr3_aa: CASNWVLADTQYF

clone_size: many
v_call: TRBV6-6
d_call: -
j_call: TRBJ2-7
cdr3_nt: TGTGCCAGCAGTTACTCAGGGGGAACAGGGCACGAGCAGTACTTC
cdr3_aa: CASSYSGGTGHEQYF

clone_size: many
v_call: TRBV7-9
d_call: TRBD1
j_call: TRBJ2-4
cdr3_nt: TGTGCCAGCAGCTTGGCCGGGACAGGGGACCCCGCCAAAAACATTCAGTACTTC
cdr3_aa: CASSLAGTGDPAKNIQYF

clone_size: -
v_call: TRBV4-3
d_call: -
j_call: TRBJ1-6
cdr3_nt: TGCGCCAGCAGCCAAAGGACACGGAATTCACCCCTCCACTTT
cdr3_aa: CASSQRTRNSPLHF

clone_size: -
v_call: TRBV9
d_call: -
j_call: TRBJ1-2
cdr3_nt: TGTGCCAGCAGCCCCCGACAGGAAACCTATGGCTACACCTTC
cdr3_aa: CASSPRQETYGYTF

clone_size: -
v_call: TRBV11-2
d_call: -
j_call: TRBJ2-7
cdr3_nt: TGTGCCAGCAGCTTAGCGGTTTACTCATACGAGCAGTACTTC
cdr3_aa: CASSLAVYSYEQYF